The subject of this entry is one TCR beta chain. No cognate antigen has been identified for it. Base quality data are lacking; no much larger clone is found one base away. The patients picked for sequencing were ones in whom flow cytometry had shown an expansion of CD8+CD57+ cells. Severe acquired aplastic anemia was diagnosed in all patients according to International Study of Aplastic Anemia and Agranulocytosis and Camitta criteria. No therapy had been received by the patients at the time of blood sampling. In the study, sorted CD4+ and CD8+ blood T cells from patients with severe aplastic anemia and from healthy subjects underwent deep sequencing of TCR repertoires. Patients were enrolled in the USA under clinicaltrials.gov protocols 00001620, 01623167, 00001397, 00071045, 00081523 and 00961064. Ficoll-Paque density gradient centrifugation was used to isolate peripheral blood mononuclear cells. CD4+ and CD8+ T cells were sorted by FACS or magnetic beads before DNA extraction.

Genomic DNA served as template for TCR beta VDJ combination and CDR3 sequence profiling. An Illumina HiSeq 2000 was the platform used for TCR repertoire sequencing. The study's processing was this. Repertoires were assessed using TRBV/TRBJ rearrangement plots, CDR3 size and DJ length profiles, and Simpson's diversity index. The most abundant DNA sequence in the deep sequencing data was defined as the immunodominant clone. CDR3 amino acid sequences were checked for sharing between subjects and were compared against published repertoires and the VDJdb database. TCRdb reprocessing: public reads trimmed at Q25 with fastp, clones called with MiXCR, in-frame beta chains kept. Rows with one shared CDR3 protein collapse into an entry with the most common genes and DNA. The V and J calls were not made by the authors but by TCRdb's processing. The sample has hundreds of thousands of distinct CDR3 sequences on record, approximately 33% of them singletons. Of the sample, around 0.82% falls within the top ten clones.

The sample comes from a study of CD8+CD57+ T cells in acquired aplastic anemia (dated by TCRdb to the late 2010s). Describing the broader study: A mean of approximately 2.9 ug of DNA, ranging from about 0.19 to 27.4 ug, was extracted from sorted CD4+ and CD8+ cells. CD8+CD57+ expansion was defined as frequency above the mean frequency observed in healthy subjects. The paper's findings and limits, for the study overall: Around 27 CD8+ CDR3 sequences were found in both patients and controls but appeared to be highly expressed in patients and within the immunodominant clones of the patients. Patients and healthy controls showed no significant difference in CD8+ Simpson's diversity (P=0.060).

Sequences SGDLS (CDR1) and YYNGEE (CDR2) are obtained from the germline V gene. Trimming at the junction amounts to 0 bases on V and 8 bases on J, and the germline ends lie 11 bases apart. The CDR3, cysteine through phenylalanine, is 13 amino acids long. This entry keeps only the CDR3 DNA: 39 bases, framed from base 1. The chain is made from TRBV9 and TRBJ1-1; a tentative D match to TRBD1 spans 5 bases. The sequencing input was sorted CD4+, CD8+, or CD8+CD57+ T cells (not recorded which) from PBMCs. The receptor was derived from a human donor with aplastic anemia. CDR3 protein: CASSVVGTGEAFF. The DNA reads TGTGCCAGCAGCGTAGTCGGGACGGGGGAAGCTTTCTTT.